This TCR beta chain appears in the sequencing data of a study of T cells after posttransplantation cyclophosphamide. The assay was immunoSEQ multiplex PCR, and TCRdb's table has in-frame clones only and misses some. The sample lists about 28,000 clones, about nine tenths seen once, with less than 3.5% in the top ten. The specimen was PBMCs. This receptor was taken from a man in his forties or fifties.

Here the CDR3 reads CASSWDRDYEQYF. CDR3 bases: TGTGCCAGCAGTTGGGACAGGGACTACGAGCAGTACTTC. This rearrangement joins TRBV2 to TRBJ2-7; 9 nucleotides match TRBD1. Germline values: CDR1 SNHLY, CDR2 FYNNEI. V lost 5 bases, J lost 3 bases, and 2 bases stayed unmatched. The CDR3 is made up of 13 amino acids.